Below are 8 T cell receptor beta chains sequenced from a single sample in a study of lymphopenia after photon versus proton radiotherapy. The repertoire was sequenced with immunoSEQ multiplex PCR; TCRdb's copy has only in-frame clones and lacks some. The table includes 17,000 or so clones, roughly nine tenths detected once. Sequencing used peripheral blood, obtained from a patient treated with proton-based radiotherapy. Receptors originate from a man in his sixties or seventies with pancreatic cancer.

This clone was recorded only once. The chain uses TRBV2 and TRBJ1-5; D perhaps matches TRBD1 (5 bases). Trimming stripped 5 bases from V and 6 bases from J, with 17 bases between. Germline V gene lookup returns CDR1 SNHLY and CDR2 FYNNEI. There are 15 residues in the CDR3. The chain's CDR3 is CASSLQGVTGQPQHF. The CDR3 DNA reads TGTGCCAGCAGTCTCCAGGGAGTAACGGGTCAGCCCCAGCATTTT.

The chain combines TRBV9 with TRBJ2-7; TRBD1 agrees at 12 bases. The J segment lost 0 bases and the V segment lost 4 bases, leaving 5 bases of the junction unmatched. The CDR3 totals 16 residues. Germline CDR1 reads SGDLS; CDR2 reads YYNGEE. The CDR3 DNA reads TGTGCCAGCAGCACAGGGACAGGGGGCCTCTCCTACGAGCAGTACTTC. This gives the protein CASSTGTGGLSYEQYF.

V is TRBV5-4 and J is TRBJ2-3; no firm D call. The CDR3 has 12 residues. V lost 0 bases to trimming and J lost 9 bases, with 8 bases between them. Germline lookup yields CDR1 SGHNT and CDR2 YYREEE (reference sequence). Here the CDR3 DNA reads TGTGCCAGCAGCTTGGCGTCCTCAACGCAGTATTTT. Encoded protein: CASSLASSTQYF.

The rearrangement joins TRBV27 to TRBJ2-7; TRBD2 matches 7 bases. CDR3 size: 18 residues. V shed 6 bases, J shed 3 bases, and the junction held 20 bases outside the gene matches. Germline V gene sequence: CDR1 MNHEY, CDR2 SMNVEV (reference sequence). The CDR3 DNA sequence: TGTGCCAGCAGCCGAGAACTGCGAAGGGCTAGCGGAAACTACGAGCAGTACTTC. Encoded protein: CASSRELRRASGNYEQYF.

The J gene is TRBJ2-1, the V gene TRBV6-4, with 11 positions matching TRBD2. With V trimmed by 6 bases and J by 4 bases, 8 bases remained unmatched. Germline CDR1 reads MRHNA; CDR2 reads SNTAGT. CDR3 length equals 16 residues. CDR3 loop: CASRHPGLAGYNEQFF. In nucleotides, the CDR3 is TGTGCCAGCAGGCACCCTGGACTAGCGGGTTACAATGAGCAGTTCTTC.

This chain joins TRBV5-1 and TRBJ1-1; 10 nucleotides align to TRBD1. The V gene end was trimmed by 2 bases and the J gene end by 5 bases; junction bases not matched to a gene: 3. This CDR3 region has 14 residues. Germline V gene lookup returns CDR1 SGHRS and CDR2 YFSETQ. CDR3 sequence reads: CASSFGTGATEAFF. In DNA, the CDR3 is TGCGCCAGCAGCTTCGGGACAGGGGCTACTGAAGCTTTCTTT.

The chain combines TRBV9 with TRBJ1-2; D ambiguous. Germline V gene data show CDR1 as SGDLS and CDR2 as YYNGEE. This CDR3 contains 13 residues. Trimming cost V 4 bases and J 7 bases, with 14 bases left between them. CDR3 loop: CASSPIESFGYTF. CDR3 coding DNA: TGTGCCAGCAGCCCAATCGAATCCTTTGGCTACACCTTC. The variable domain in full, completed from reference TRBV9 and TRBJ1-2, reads DSGVTQTPKHLITATGQRVTLRCSPRSGDLSVYWYQQSLDQGLQFLIQYYNGEERAKGNILERFSAQQFPDLHSELNLSSLELGDSALYFCASSPIESFGYTFGSGTRLTVV.

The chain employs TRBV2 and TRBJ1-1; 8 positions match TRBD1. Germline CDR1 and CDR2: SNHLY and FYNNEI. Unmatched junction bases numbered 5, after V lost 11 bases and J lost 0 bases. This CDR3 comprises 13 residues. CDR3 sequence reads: CAGRTGMNTEAFF. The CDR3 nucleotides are TGTGCCGGAAGGACAGGGATGAACACTGAAGCTTTCTTT. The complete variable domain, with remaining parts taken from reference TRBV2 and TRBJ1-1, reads EPEVTQTPSHQVTQMGQEVILRCVPISNHLYFYWYRQILGQKVEFLVSFYNNEISEKSEIFDDQFSVERPDGSNFTLKIRSTKLEDSAMYFCAGRTGMNTEAFFGQGTRLTVV.